This T cell receptor beta chain is from a study of T cells in Graves' hyperthyroidism and ophthalmopathy. Study-level information: Peripheral blood was secured at the point of initial diagnosis, before any treatment. The study, taken as a whole, reports: A 13 V-J signature model discriminated ophthalmopathy versus stable hyperthyroidism.

This clonotype was found a few times. The antigen is undetermined. What was amplified from RNA transcripts were TCR beta CDR3 regions. During a first-round RT-PCR of the TCR CDR3, the HTBI primer set was used. TCRdb reanalysed the multiplex PCR reads using MiXCR and keeps one entry per CDR3 protein. The table lists 550,000 to 600,000 distinct CDR3 sequences, approximately 15% of them singletons. Together with thyroid ultrasound, orbital computed tomography, serum thyroxine and TRAb, clinical symptoms were used for diagnoses. PBMCs were collected from a 10 ml volume of fresh peripheral blood. The CDR3 is 16 amino acids. Germline CDR1 is DFQATT and CDR2 is SNEGSKA (reference sequence). The junction had 4 bases not matched to a gene; V was cut back by 1 base and J by 1 base.

The sequencing input was blood. The chain combines TRBV20-1 with TRBJ2-5; 12 bases align to TRBD2. This receptor was identified in a woman aged 18-29 years with Graves' hyperthyroidism. CDR3 sequence (DNA): TGCAGTGCTAGAGGCGCTAGCGGGGGGGCCCAAGAGACCCAGTACTTC. It is translated as CSARGASGGAQETQYF.